This TCR beta chain was identified in a study of Graves' ophthalmopathy and Graves' hyperthyroidism. The table lists this clonotype with many counts. The CDR3 sequence is 14 residues long. Germline loops: CDR1 SGHVS, CDR2 FNYEAQ. V was cut by 3 bases and J by 4 bases, with 12 bases left in between. All donors with ophthalmopathy were recorded as having moderate-to-severe activity, CAS ≥3, NOSPECS ≥4 and a duration under 3 months. CDR3 regions of TCR beta were amplified from RNA transcripts. The first round was an RT-PCR with HTBI primers, and the second round was a multiplex PCR. TCRdb re-called the multiplex PCR reads through MiXCR, storing one row per CDR3 protein. The data show approximately 700,000 distinct CDR3 sequences, with 40% seen just once and 44% held by the top ten.

The sequenced sample was peripheral blood. This receptor was obtained from an adult man with Graves' ophthalmopathy. The chain uses TRBV7-6 and TRBJ1-1, with a weak D call TRBD1 (5 bases). The CDR3 region is CASSLVQGGTEAFF. The CDR3 nucleotides read TGTGCCAGCAGCTTGGTTCAGGGTGGCACTGAAGCTTTCTTT.